Sequencing of this T cell receptor (beta chain) was carried out in a study of beta chain features in type 1 diabetes. This CDR3 region has 15 residues. V dropped 0 bases and J dropped 1 base, with 12 bases sitting between them. CDR1 is GTSNPN, CDR2 SVGIG, per germline (reference sequence). This clone was recorded once. Sequenced material consisted of expressed TCRB transcripts (all of the isolated RNA was reverse transcribed). The method was immunoSEQ multiplex PCR; TCRdb's version includes in-frame clones alone and lacks a portion of them. The sample consists of some 140,000 clones, 9.2% of them appearing once.

The gene calls are TRBV30 and TRBJ1-1, with D perhaps TRBD1 (6 bases). This receptor was obtained from a man aged 18-30 years in good health. The sequenced sample consisted of central memory CD4+ T cells from blood. CDR3 nucleotide sequence: TGTGCCTGGAGTGTTCTGGGACACCGGAACACTGAAGCTTTCTTT. Its translation: CAWSVLGHRNTEAFF.